This entry is about one T cell receptor beta chain. As yet, its antigen is unknown. Library preparation (for TCRbeta) was performed with unique molecular identifiers. TCRdb analysed the PCR reads with MiXCR anew, one entry per CDR3 protein. The table records about a million distinct CDR3 sequences, about 31% of them present only once. This specimen belongs to a study of T-cell reconstitution after alpha-beta-depleted transplantation in children. Study-wide findings and caveats: Fresh T-cell production supplied most of the T-cell counts and diversity seen one year after transplant. Expanded clones from the graft, numbering several hundred, reportedly supplied alpha-beta T cells about two months after transplant.

The trim removed 5 bases at V and 4 bases at J, leaving 8 bases unmatched. Germline CDR1 reads SGHRS; CDR2 reads YFSETQ. This CDR3 is 14 amino acids long. This chain joins TRBV5-1 and TRBJ2-5; 7 bases align to TRBD1. Sample: PBMCs, mostly from graft donor cells, taken 360 days after TCRalphabeta/CD19-depleted stem cell transplant. The sequence was collected from a boy under two years old who had a stem cell transplant for SCID, so the T cells may come from the graft donor. The DNA of the CDR3 is TGCGCCAGCAGGCAACAGGGGATCCGAGAGACCCAGTACTTC. Residues: CASRQQGIRETQYF.